The clone carrying this TCR beta chain has only a few counts. Its antigen is not identified. The sample originates from a study of T cells in localized non-small cell lung cancer. Overall study results and limits: In the blood, greater T cell density corresponded to longer overall survival. There were a median around 53 of the top 100 tumor clones appearing in adjacent lung.

CDR1 SGHNT and CDR2 YENEEA come from the germline V gene. With 5 bases clipped from V and 3 bases from J, the junction kept 4 bases outside the gene matches. There are 14 residues in the CDR3. Clones were read by immunoSEQ multiplex PCR, and TCRdb kept only the in-frame ones, dropping some. The sample shows approximately 2,500 clones, over 20% of them seen only once. The gene calls are TRBV11-3 and TRBJ1-1, with 9 bases identical to TRBD1. The sequencing used normal lung tissue next to the tumor, collected before any cancer treatment. This TCR was sampled from a man aged 40-75 years with stage I squamous cell lung carcinoma. The CDR3, as DNA: TGTGCCAGCAGCCCCGGACAGGGGTACACTGAAGCTTTCTTT. It encodes CASSPGQGYTEAFF.